This T cell receptor beta chain comes out of a study of T cell changes during pregnancy in multiple sclerosis. CDR1 MDHEN and CDR2 SYDVKM come from the germline V gene. The CDR3 has 14 amino acids. V lost 3 bases and J lost 4, with 12 bases in between. This clone has only one observation. Data came from immunoSEQ multiplex PCR; TCRdb stores just in-frame clones and leaves some out. This table holds approximately 70,000 clones, 92% found once. The V and J genes are TRBV28 and TRBJ1-1, with a possible D match to TRBD1 (6 bases). The TCR comes from a female donor in good health, enrolled as a control in a pregnancy study. The material was peripheral blood, obtained in the second trimester of pregnancy. In nucleotides, the CDR3 is TGTGCCAGCAGTTTTCTCGGGGGGGCCACTGAAGCTTTCTTT. It translates to CASSFLGGATEAFF.